The T cell receptor beta chain under discussion was sequenced for a study of cytomegalovirus exposure and HLA in healthy donors. Study outcomes and limitations: In terms of immune exposure information, only CMV serostatus was available. A later analysis showed that HLA-associated TCR beta chains had undergone more clonal expansion than equally common others.

This CDR3 comprises 14 residues. The trim removed 5 bases at V and 3 bases at J, leaving 7 bases unmatched. PCR employed 60 Vbeta and 13 Jbeta primers. Measured with immunoSEQ multiplex PCR; TCRdb has only the in-frame clones, and not every one. The table includes some 150,000 clones, 80% detected once. This clone came up a few times. The antigen remains unidentified. The sequence was obtained from a woman in her twenties or thirties in good health and CMV-seronegative. V is TRBV5-7 and J is TRBJ1-1; 7 nucleotides align to TRBD1. TRBV5-7 is an ORF, and what it does is uncertain. The sample consisted of PBMCs. The CDR3 DNA sequence: TGTGCCAGCAGGGGTGACAGGGCGGACACTGAAGCTTTCTTT. This sequence encodes CASRGDRADTEAFF.